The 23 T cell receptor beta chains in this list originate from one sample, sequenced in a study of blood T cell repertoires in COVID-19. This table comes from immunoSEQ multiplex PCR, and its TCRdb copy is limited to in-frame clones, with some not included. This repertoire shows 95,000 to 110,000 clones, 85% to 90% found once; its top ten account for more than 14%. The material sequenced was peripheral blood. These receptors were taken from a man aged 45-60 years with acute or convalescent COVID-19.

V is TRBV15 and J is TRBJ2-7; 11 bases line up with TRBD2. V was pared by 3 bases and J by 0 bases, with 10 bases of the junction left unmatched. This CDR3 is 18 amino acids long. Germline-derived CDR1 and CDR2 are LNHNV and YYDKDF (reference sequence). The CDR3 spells CATSRGRTGLAVSYEQYF. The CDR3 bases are TGTGCCACCAGCAGGGGTCGGACGGGACTAGCGGTCTCCTACGAGCAGTACTTC.

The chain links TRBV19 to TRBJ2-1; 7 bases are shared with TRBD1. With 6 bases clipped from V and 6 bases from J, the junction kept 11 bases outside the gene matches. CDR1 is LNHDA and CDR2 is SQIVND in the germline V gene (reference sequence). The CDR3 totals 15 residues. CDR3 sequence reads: CASRRGLGELNEQFF. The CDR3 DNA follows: TGTGCCAGTAGGAGGGGGCTAGGGGAGCTCAATGAGCAGTTCTTC.

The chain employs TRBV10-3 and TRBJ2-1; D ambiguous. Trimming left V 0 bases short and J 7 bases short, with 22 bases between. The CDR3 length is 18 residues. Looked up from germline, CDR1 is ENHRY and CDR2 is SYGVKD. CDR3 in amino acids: CAISESYFNAGGLNEQFF. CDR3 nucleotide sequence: TGTGCCATCAGTGAGTCGTATTTTAATGCCGGCGGCCTTAATGAGCAGTTCTTC.

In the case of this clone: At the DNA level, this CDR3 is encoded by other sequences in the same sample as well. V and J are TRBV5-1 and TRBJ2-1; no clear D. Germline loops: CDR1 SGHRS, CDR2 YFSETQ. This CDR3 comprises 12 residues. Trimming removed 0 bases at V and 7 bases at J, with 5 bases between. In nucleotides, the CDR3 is TGCGCCAGCAGCTTGGCAGGTAATGAGCAGTTCTTC. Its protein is CASSLAGNEQFF. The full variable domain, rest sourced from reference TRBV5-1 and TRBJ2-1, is KAGVTQTPRYLIKTRGQQVTLSCSPISGHRSVSWYQQTPGQGLQFLFEYFSETQRNKGNFPGRFSGRQFSNSRSEMNVSTLELGDSALYLCASSLAGNEQFFGPGTRLTVL.

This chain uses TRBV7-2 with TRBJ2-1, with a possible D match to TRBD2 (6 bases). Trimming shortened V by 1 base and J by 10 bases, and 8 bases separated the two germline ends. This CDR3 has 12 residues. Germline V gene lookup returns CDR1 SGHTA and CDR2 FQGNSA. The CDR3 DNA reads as TGTGCCAGCAGCTTAGATGGGAGGGAGCAGTTCTTC. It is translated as CASSLDGREQFF.

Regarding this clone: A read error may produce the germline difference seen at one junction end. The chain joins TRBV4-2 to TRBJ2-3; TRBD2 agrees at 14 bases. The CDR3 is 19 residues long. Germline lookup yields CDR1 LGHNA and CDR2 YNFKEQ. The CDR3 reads CACSQESAGLAGDTDTQYF. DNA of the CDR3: TGTGCCTGCAGCCAAGAATCCGCGGGACTAGCGGGAGATACAGATACGCAGTATTTT.

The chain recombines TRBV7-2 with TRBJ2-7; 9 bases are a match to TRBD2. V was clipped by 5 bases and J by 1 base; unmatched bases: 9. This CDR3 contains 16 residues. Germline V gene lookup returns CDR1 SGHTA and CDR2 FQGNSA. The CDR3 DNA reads TGTGCCAGCAGCAAAGGACAGACTAGCGGTTCCTACGAGCAGTACTTC. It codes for CASSKGQTSGSYEQYF.

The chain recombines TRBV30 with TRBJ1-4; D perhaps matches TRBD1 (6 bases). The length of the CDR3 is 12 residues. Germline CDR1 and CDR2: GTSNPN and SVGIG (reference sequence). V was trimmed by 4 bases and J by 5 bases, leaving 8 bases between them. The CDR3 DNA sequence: TGTGCCTGGATGGGACAAAATGAAAAACTGTTTTTT. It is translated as CAWMGQNEKLFF.

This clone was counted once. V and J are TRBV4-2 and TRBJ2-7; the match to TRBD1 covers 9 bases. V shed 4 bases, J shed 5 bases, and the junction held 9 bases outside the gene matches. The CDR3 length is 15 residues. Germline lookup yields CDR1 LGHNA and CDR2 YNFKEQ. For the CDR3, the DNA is TGTGCCAGCAGCCGAGGACAGGGGCTCGGCAACGAGCAGTACTTC. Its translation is CASSRGQGLGNEQYF.

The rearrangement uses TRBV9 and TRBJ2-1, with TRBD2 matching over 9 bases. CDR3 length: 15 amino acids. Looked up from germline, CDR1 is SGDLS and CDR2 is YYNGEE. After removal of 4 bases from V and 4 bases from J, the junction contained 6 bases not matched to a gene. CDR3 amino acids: CASSPRLAVYNEQFF. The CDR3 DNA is TGTGCCAGCAGCCCCAGACTAGCGGTATACAATGAGCAGTTCTTC. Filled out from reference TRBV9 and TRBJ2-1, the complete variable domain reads DSGVTQTPKHLITATGQRVTLRCSPRSGDLSVYWYQQSLDQGLQFLIQYYNGEERAKGNILERFSAQQFPDLHSELNLSSLELGDSALYFCASSPRLAVYNEQFFGPGTRLTVL.

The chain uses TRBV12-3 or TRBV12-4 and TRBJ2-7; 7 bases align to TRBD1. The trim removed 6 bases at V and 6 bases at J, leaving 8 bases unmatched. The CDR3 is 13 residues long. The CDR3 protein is CASRSGQVGEQYF. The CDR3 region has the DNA TGTGCCAGCAGATCAGGACAGGTTGGCGAGCAGTACTTC.

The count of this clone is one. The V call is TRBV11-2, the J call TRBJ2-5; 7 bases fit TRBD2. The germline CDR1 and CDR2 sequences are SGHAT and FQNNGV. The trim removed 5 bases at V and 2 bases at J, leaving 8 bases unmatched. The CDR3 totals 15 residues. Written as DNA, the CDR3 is TGTGCCAGCAGCCCACGGGGACTAATACAAGAGACCCAGTACTTC. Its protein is CASSPRGLIQETQYF.

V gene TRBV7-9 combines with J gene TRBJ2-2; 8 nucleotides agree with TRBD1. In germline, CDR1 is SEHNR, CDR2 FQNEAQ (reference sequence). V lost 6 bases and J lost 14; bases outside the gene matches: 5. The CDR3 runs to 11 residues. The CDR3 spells CASSPGQGLFF. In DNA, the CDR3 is TGTGCCAGCAGTCCCGGACAGGGCCTGTTTTTT.

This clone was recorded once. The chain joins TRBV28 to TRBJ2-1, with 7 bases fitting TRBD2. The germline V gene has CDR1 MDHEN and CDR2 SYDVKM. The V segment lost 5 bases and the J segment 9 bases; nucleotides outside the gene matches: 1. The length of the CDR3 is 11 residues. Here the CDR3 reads CASSPGGEQFF. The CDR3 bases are TGTGCCAGCAGTCCGGGGGGTGAGCAGTTCTTC. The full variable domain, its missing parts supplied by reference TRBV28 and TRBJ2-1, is DVKVTQSSRYLVKRTGEKVFLECVQDMDHENMFWYRQDPGLGLRLIYFSYDVKMKEKGDIPEGYSVSREKKERFSLILESASTNQTSMYLCASSPGGEQFFGPGTRLTVL.

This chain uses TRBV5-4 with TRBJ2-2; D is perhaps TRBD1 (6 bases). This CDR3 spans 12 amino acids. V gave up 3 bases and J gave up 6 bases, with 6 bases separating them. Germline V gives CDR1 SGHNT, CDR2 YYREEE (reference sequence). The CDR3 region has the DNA TGTGCCAGCAGCTCAGGGGCCGGGGAGCTGTTTTTT. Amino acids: CASSSGAGELFF. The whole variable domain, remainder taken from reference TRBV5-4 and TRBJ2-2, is ETGVTQSPTHLIKTRGQQVTLRCSSQSGHNTVSWYQQALGQGPQFIFQYYREEENGRGNFPPRFSGLQFPNYSSELNVNALELDDSALYLCASSSGAGELFFGEGSRLTVL.

In DNA form, the CDR3 reads TGTGCCAGCAGACCCAATCCGGGTAATTCACCCCTCCACTTT. Its translation: CASRPNPGNSPLHF. The chain uses TRBV28 and TRBJ1-6; D gene uncertain. V was pared by 6 bases and J by 6 bases, with 12 bases between. CDR3 length: 14 residues. Looked up from germline, CDR1 is MDHEN and CDR2 is SYDVKM.

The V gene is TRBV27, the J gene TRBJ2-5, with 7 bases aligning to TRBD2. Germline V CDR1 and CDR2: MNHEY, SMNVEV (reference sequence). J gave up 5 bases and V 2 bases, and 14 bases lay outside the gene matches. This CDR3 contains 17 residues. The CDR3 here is CASSLRVQAGGLETQYF. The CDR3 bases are TGTGCCAGCAGTTTACGGGTCCAGGCCGGGGGGTTGGAGACCCAGTACTTC.

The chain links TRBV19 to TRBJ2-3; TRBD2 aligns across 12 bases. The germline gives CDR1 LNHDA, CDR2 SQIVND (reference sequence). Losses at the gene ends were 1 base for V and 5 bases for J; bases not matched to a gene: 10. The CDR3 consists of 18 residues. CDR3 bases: TGTGCCAGTAGTATAGGCATCAAGGGACTAGCGGGCCGAGATACGCAGTATTTT. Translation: CASSIGIKGLAGRDTQYF.

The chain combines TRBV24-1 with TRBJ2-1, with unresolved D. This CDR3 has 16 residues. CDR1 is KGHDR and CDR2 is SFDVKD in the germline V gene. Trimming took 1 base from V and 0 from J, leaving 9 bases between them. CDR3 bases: TGTGCCACCAGTGATTTAGGTCGGAGCTCCTACAATGAGCAGTTCTTC. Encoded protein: CATSDLGRSSYNEQFF.

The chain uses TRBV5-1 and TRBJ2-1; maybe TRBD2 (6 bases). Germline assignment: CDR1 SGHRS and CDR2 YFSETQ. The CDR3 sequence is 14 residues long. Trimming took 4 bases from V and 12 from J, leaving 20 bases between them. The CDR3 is CASSSRERNIRQFF. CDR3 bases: TGCGCCAGCAGCAGTCGGGAGAGGAACATAAGGCAGTTCTTC. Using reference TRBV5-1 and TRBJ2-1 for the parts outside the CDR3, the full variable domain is KAGVTQTPRYLIKTRGQQVTLSCSPISGHRSVSWYQQTPGQGLQFLFEYFSETQRNKGNFPGRFSGRQFSNSRSEMNVSTLELGDSALYLCASSSRERNIRQFFGPGTRLTVL.

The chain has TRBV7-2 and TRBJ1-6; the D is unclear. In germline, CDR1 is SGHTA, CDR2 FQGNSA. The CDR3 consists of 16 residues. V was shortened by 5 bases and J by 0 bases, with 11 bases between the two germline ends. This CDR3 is CASSPRSSSYNSPLHF. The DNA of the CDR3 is TGTGCCAGCAGCCCCCGTTCGAGCTCCTATAATTCACCCCTCCACTTT.

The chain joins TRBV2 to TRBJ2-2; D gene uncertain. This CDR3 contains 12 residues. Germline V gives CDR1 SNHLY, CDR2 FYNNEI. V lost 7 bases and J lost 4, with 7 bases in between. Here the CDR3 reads CASTEFTGELFF. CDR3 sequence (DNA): TGTGCCAGCACGGAGTTCACCGGGGAGCTGTTTTTT.

Here the CDR3 DNA reads TGCGCCAGCAGCCAGGCGGACATGATAGGGGGCAATCAGCCCCAGCATTTT. Protein: CASSQADMIGGNQPQHF. The V gene is TRBV4-1, the J gene TRBJ1-5, with D perhaps TRBD1 (5 bases). Trimming removed 3 bases at V and 2 bases at J, with 17 bases between. The CDR3 has 17 residues. Germline CDR1 is MGHRA and CDR2 is YSYEKL.